This T cell receptor beta chain was sequenced during a study of T cell repertoires in cytomegalovirus infection. The wider study: CMV epitopes that were recently identified and HLA-C-restricted were used alongside well-studied HLA-B-restricted ones. Matching HLA type, along with CMV infection, was indicated by public TCR beta signatures. The study, taken as a whole, reports: The cumulative frequency of public TCR beta families distinguished individuals who carried CMV together with the relevant HLA. HLA-C-restricted CMV clonotypes gave the most frequent clonotype in two of eight donors.

With regard to this clonotype: Its antigen is not known.

Germline loops: CDR1 LNHNV, CDR2 YYDKDF (reference sequence). CDR3 length: 16 amino acids. The junction had 9 bases not matched to a gene; V was cut back by 6 bases and J by 4 bases. TCRdb recomputed calls from the reads with MiXCR, one row per CDR3 protein. This table holds 650,000 to 900,000 distinct CDR3 sequences, approximately 29% found once. This TCR derives from a human donor in good health (CMV status not recorded). Some clones in this sample may be carry-over from other donors' samples. V gene TRBV15 combines with J gene TRBJ2-2; 9 nucleotides line up with TRBD1. The source was cultured CD8+ T cells from PBMCs, collected from culture after CMV antigen stimulation. The CDR3 is CATRDTDRGSTGELFF. CDR3 in DNA: TGTGCCACCAGAGACACGGACAGGGGAAGCACCGGGGAGCTGTTTTTT.